This TCR beta chain is from a study of T cells after yellow fever vaccination. About the research overall: In the case of low-cell-number fractions, SMART-Seq v4 Ultra Low Input was used for preparation. Findings of the study overall: Any FACS-sorted repertoire could hold abundant clonotypes that contaminate it from the bulk population. Peaking faster, on day 5 versus 15, the secondary response was nonetheless weaker.

This clonotype has only a few counts. Its antigen is still unknown. Researchers made TCR cDNA using 5'RACE template switching, and this step added a universal primer site and UMIs. TCRdb passed the 5' RACE reads through MiXCR, listing each CDR3 protein once. The sample includes approximately 600,000 distinct CDR3 sequences, over 9% of them seen just once. The V gene's germline CDR1 is SGHNT and CDR2 YYREEE (reference sequence). This CDR3 spans 14 amino acids. J lost 9 bases, V lost 1 base, and 7 bases had no gene match. The chain recombines TRBV5-4 with TRBJ2-1, with 7 bases matching TRBD1. This clonotype was sampled from a young man who received the YFV17D yellow fever vaccine. Sequencing used PBMCs, obtained on the day of the yellow fever booster vaccination. As DNA, the CDR3 is TGTGCCAGCAGCTTGTACCCAGGGGGAAGTGAGCAGTTCTTC. The encoded protein is CASSLYPGGSEQFF.